One sample yielded the 28 T cell receptor beta chains listed below, sequenced in a study of T cells in Graves' hyperthyroidism and ophthalmopathy (dated 2019 in TCRdb). Library method: multiplex PCR. These reads were obtained on an Illumina HiSeq 2000. Amplification of TCR beta CDR3 regions was carried out from RNA transcripts. For the first round of RT-PCR on the TCR CDR3, the HTBI primer set was used together with the Qiagen OneStep RT-PCR kit. TCRdb applied fastp at Q25 and MiXCR to the public reads, then kept only in-frame beta chains. Identical CDR3 protein sequences are pooled into one entry, listed with their most common genes and DNA. A total of hundreds of thousands of distinct CDR3 sequences appear in this sample, 15% to 17% of them only once. The ten largest clones represent almost 8% of the sample. Sequencing was carried out using blood. All receptors come from a woman between 18 and 29 years old with Graves' hyperthyroidism.

As regards this clonotype: Since a much larger clone is just one base distant, this may be a read error. This chain uses TRBV12-3 or TRBV12-4 with TRBJ2-3; no clear D. Trimming stripped 3 bases from V and 7 bases from J, with 11 bases between. There are 13 residues in the CDR3. The CDR3 bases are TGTGCCAGCAGTTTGGGGTTTGGGAATACGCAGTATTTT. It translates to CASSLGFGNTQYF.

This clonotype was counted many times. The chain couples TRBV30 to TRBJ1-2; possibly TRBD1 for D (6 bases). V lost 4 bases, J lost 2 bases, and 11 bases lay in between. Looked up from germline, CDR1 is GTSNPN and CDR2 is SVGIG (reference sequence). The CDR3 spans 13 residues. CDR3 amino acids: CAWNLQGNYGYTF. CDR3 sequence (DNA): TGTGCCTGGAATCTACAGGGAAACTATGGCTACACCTTC.

This clonotype has at least ten counts. This chain uses TRBV12-3 or TRBV12-4 with TRBJ2-2; D remains ambiguous. V was clipped by 3 bases and J by 5 bases, with 19 bases between them. This CDR3 region has 17 residues. The CDR3 DNA reads TGTGCCAGCAGTTTCTCGTTAGCCTATACAGAGACCGGGGAGCTGTTTTTT. Its translation: CASSFSLAYTETGELFF.

Many counts were recorded for this clonotype. J is TRBJ2-7 and V is TRBV5-1; D possibly corresponds to TRBD2 (6 bases). The V end lost 0 bases, the J end lost 7 bases, and 11 bases lay between the germline ends. The CDR3 contains 13 residues. Germline CDR1 reads SGHRS; CDR2 reads YFSETQ. The chain's CDR3 is CASSLEPGREQYF. The CDR3 region has the DNA TGCGCCAGCAGCTTGGAGCCAGGGAGGGAGCAGTACTTC. The variable domain in full, with the rest retrieved from reference TRBV5-1 and TRBJ2-7, is KAGVTQTPRYLIKTRGQQVTLSCSPISGHRSVSWYQQTPGQGLQFLFEYFSETQRNKGNFPGRFSGRQFSNSRSEMNVSTLELGDSALYLCASSLEPGREQYFGPGTRLTVT.

This clonotype was recorded at least ten times. This sequence joins TRBV2 and TRBJ2-1; D ambiguous. From germline, CDR1 is SNHLY and CDR2 FYNNEI. V was cut by 5 bases and J by 5 bases, with 13 bases left in between. This CDR3 has 14 amino acids. The CDR3 nucleotides are TGTGCCAGCAGTTTTCAAGTTCCCCACAATGAGCAGTTCTTC. Translated: CASSFQVPHNEQFF.

This clonotype was found many times. CDR3 residues: CSARTSGSNEQFF. The CDR3 DNA reads as TGCAGTGCACGGACTAGCGGGAGCAATGAGCAGTTCTTC. V usage is TRBV20-1 and J usage is TRBJ2-1, with 13 nucleotides matching TRBD2. The trim removed 6 bases at V and 6 bases at J, leaving 2 bases unmatched. CDR3 size: 13 residues. Germline V CDR1 and CDR2: DFQATT, SNEGSKA (reference sequence).

The rearrangement joins TRBV5-8 to TRBJ2-5, with TRBD1 identical over 8 bases. The junction had 5 bases not matched to a gene; V was cut back by 1 base and J by 6 bases. This CDR3 comprises 14 residues. Germline CDR1 reads SGHTS; CDR2 reads YDEGEE. The CDR3 nucleotides are TGTGCCAGCAGCTTGAGGACAGGGACGAAGACCCAGTACTTC. Its translation: CASSLRTGTKTQYF.

This clonotype showed up just a few times. V is TRBV20-1 and J is TRBJ1-6, with D possibly being TRBD1 (5 bases). Trimming cost V 5 bases and J 9 bases, with 14 bases left between them. Germline V CDR1 and CDR2: DFQATT, SNEGSKA (reference sequence). The CDR3 runs to 13 residues. The CDR3 DNA follows: TGCAGTGCTCAAGGGGCGGCGGCTTCACCCCTCCACTTT. Protein: CSAQGAAASPLHF.

This clonotype was recorded at least ten times. This chain joins TRBV20-1 and TRBJ2-3; D assignment may be TRBD1 or TRBD2 (5 bases each). CDR1 and CDR2 (germline): DFQATT, SNEGSKA (reference sequence). The ends were cut back, 2 bases at V and 1 base at J, with 16 bases in the middle. The CDR3 runs 16 residues. CDR3 DNA sequence: TGCAGTGCTAGATCACCGGGACCCCGGGGCACAGATACGCAGTATTTT. It encodes CSARSPGPRGTDTQYF.

This clonotype was seen many times. V and J are TRBV28 and TRBJ2-1, with 11 bases lining up with TRBD1. J gave up 2 bases and V 6 bases, and 9 bases lay outside the gene matches. Germline V gene lookup returns CDR1 MDHEN and CDR2 SYDVKM. This CDR3 has 17 amino acids. This chain's CDR3 is CASSPRTGGMPYNEQFF. In DNA form, the CDR3 reads TGTGCCAGCAGCCCTCGGACAGGGGGCATGCCCTACAATGAGCAGTTCTTC.

This clonotype was found many times. The chain joins TRBV28 to TRBJ2-5; D unclear. CDR3 length: 13 amino acids. Germline assignment: CDR1 MDHEN and CDR2 SYDVKM. The germline V and J ends were trimmed by 6 bases and 0 bases, with 8 bases remaining between them. The CDR3 is CASSRLDQETQYF. CDR3 coding DNA: TGTGCCAGCAGCAGACTGGACCAAGAGACCCAGTACTTC.

There are many counts of this clonotype. The chain joins TRBV6-1 to TRBJ2-1, with 13 bases identical to TRBD2. This CDR3 spans 15 amino acids. The J segment lost 12 bases and the V segment lost 6 bases, leaving 11 bases of the junction unmatched. CDR1 is MNHNS, CDR2 SASEGT, per germline. The CDR3 DNA reads TGTGCCAGCAGACCTCCGGGACTAGCGGGGATCAGGCAGTTCTTC. Residues: CASRPPGLAGIRQFF.

This clonotype came up many times. The chain has TRBV28 and TRBJ2-1, with TRBD2 identical over 9 bases. Unmatched junction bases numbered 15, after V lost 7 bases and J lost 5 bases. The V gene's germline CDR1 is MDHEN and CDR2 SYDVKM. The CDR3 contains 17 residues. The CDR3 protein is CASNPGVLAGRDNEQFF. The DNA for the CDR3 is TGTGCCAGCAACCCCGGTGTGCTAGCGGGGAGGGACAATGAGCAGTTCTTC.

This clonotype showed up many times. The V and J genes are TRBV7-2 and TRBJ2-7; D unresolved. The germline gives CDR1 SGHTA, CDR2 FQGNSA. V was cut by 5 bases and J by 0 bases, with 14 bases left in between. The CDR3 has 15 residues. The CDR3 DNA follows: TGTGCCAGCAGCCCAAGGCCCTACCCCTCCTACGAGCAGTACTTC. Its translation: CASSPRPYPSYEQYF.

V is TRBV18 and J is TRBJ1-6, with 12 bases that match TRBD1. Germline lookup yields CDR1 KGHSH and CDR2 LQKENI. V lost 3 bases and J lost 5; bases outside the gene matches: 2. This CDR3 contains 16 residues. The CDR3 region is CASSPGQGANNSPLHF. In nucleotides, the CDR3 is TGTGCCAGCTCACCGGGACAGGGGGCAAATAATTCACCCCTCCACTTT.

This clonotype was recorded many times. V and J are TRBV11-2 and TRBJ2-3; 7 bases agree with TRBD2. The CDR3 totals 15 residues. Germline CDR1 is SGHAT and CDR2 is FQNNGV. V dropped 3 bases and J dropped 0; count of bases not matched to a gene: 3. The CDR3 DNA is TGTGCCAGCAGCTTGAGCGGGGCTAGCACAGATACGCAGTATTTT. Protein product: CASSLSGASTDTQYF.

The sample holds a few counts of this clonotype. The rearrangement uses TRBV18 and TRBJ1-2; D is undetermined. V was cut by 3 bases and J by 8 bases, with 16 bases left in between. The CDR3 runs to 14 residues. Germline V CDR1 and CDR2: KGHSH, LQKENI. The CDR3 DNA reads TGTGCCAGCTCACCTACCATCGCGGGAGGAGGCTACACCTTC. Amino acids: CASSPTIAGGGYTF.

The chain couples TRBV30 to TRBJ1-1; no reliable D call. Per the germline V gene, CDR1 is GTSNPN and CDR2 is SVGIG (reference sequence). The CDR3 is 12 residues long. V was clipped by 5 bases and J by 4 bases, with 11 bases between them. The CDR3 spells CAWWILGTEAFF. The CDR3 nucleotides are TGTGCCTGGTGGATTCTAGGCACTGAAGCTTTCTTT.

The chain's CDR3 is CASSPGTGYTGELFF. CDR3 DNA: TGTGCCAGCAGTCCCGGGACAGGCTATACCGGGGAGCTGTTTTTT. The chain joins TRBV28 to TRBJ2-2; 8 bases are a match to TRBD1. Germline CDR1 MDHEN, CDR2 SYDVKM. The CDR3 covers 15 residues. V lost 5 bases to trimming and J lost 5 bases; unmatched junction nucleotides: 7.

In its sample, this clonotype was seen a few times. The chain is built from TRBV19 and TRBJ1-3; D is uncertain. Germline V lookup: CDR1 LNHDA, CDR2 SQIVND (reference sequence). Trimming took off 7 bases at V and 0 bases at J, with 13 bases between the two ends. The CDR3 totals 15 residues. As DNA, the CDR3 is TGTGCCAGTAATAACCCGGATCCCTCTGGAAACACCATATATTTT. Amino acids: CASNNPDPSGNTIYF.

This clonotype was seen repeatedly, ten times or more. The V call is TRBV3-1, the J call TRBJ2-3; D gene uncertain. The V gene lost 3 bases and the J gene lost 0 bases, with 13 bases spanning the gap. This CDR3 spans 16 amino acids. Germline CDR1 is LGHDT and CDR2 is YNNKEL (reference sequence). For the CDR3, the DNA is TGTGCCAGCAGCCATTTTGACGCGTCTAGCACAGATACGCAGTATTTT. It specifies CASSHFDASSTDTQYF.

In the case of this clonotype: A much larger clone lies one base from this, so it may be a read error. CDR3 protein: CASSHVAGGIVTNEQYF. CDR3 nucleotides: TGTGCCAGCAGCCATGTGGCGGGAGGGATTGTGACGAATGAGCAGTACTTC. The chain carries TRBV14 and TRBJ2-1, with TRBD2 identical over 9 bases. With the DNA end fitting TRBJ2-7 better, the J assignment may be wrong. The CDR3 consists of 17 residues. The germline V gene encodes CDR1 SGHDN and CDR2 FVKESK.

In this sample, this clonotype turned up many times. The chain recombines TRBV5-5 with TRBJ1-2, with D tentatively TRBD1 (5 bases). The germline CDR1 and CDR2 sequences are SGHKS and YYEKEE (reference sequence). CDR3 length equals 13 residues. The ends were cut back, 3 bases at V and 7 bases at J, with 13 bases in the middle. The DNA of the CDR3 is TGTGCCAGCAGCTCGGCCCCAGGGTCTGGCTACACCTTC. Its protein product is CASSSAPGSGYTF.

The sample holds a few counts of this clonotype. The chain's CDR3 is CASSPSRHEQYF. The CDR3 DNA follows: TGTGCCAGCAGCCCGAGTAGGCACGAGCAGTACTTC. This chain joins TRBV3-1 and TRBJ2-7; D is unresolved. Germline-derived CDR1 and CDR2 are LGHDT and YNNKEL (reference sequence). The CDR3 totals 12 residues. V gave up 4 bases and J gave up 5 bases, with 9 bases separating them.

This clonotype was recorded at least ten times. This chain links TRBV24-1 with TRBJ2-2; 7 nucleotides line up with TRBD1. V was pared by 10 bases and J by 0 bases, with 4 bases of the junction left unmatched. CDR1 KGHDR and CDR2 SFDVKD come from the germline V gene. The CDR3 is 14 amino acids. The CDR3 DNA sequence: TGTGCCACGGAGAGGGGGCCGAACACCGGGGAGCTGTTTTTT. It yields the protein CATERGPNTGELFF.

This clonotype was counted many times. The chain couples TRBV12-3 or TRBV12-4 to TRBJ2-3; D could derive from TRBD1 or TRBD2 (7 bases each). V lost 6 bases and J 6 bases, leaving 19 bases between the germline ends. The CDR3 runs to 15 residues. CDR3 protein: CASSPRGEGVDTQYF. The CDR3 region has the DNA TGTGCCAGCAGCCCCAGGGGGGAGGGTGTTGATACGCAGTATTTT.

This chain uses TRBV19 with TRBJ1-2; D ambiguous. This CDR3 has 14 amino acids. The ends were cut back, 1 base at V and 8 bases at J, with 14 bases in the middle. The V gene's germline CDR1 is LNHDA and CDR2 SQIVND (reference sequence). As DNA, the CDR3 is TGTGCCAGTAGTATAGCACGGATCGCCCGGGGCTACACCTTC. It yields the protein CASSIARIARGYTF.

The V gene is TRBV14, the J gene TRBJ1-2; D may be TRBD1 (5 bases). From germline, CDR1 is SGHDN and CDR2 FVKESK. Trimming removed 4 bases from V and 0 bases from J, with 12 bases in between. This CDR3 is 15 amino acids long. CDR3 residues: CASSLSGTPNYGYTF. In DNA form, the CDR3 reads TGTGCCAGCAGCCTATCCGGGACTCCTAACTATGGCTACACCTTC.